Listed below are T cell receptor beta chains from one sample, sequenced in a study of regulatory T cells in long-lasting Graves disease. MiXCR, run by TCRdb on the multiplex PCR reads, gives a single entry per CDR3 protein. The sample yields about 660,000 distinct CDR3 sequences, around 32% seen once. Material: peripheral blood mononuclear cells (PBMCs), obtained when the disease was refractory, from a patient treated with antithyroid drugs. These TCRs come from a female donor with Graves disease. Both conserved end residues are part of each CDR3. Each record gives: clone size, D gene, V gene, J gene, CDR3 protein, CDR3 DNA. A D gene is named only where the DNA matches it firmly. Not every row has a clone size; where given, it reads once, few, many or a size class.

>NA|NA|TRBV7-3|TRBJ2-5
CASSPRPRETQYF
TGTGCCAGCAGCCCCCGGCCGCGGGAGACCCAGTACTTC
>few|NA|TRBV5-1|TRBJ2-7
CASSLRAGIPYEQYF
TGCGCCAGCAGCTTGCGGGCAGGGATCCCCTACGAGCAGTACTTC
>few|TRBD1|TRBV5-1|TRBJ1-1
CASSLGTGFVTEAFF
TGCGCCAGCAGCTTAGGGACAGGGTTTGTCACTGAAGCTTTCTTT
>NA|TRBD1|TRBV29-1|TRBJ1-2
CSVVGGQGVVGGYTF
TGCAGCGTTGTCGGGGGACAGGGAGTGGTGGGAGGCTACACCTTC
>few|TRBD2|TRBV5-1|TRBJ2-2
CASSEGTSGSFRNTGELFF
TGCGCCAGCAGCGAGGGGACTAGCGGGAGTTTTCGGAACACCGGGGAGCTGTTTTTT
>NA|NA|TRBV7-9|TRBJ2-7
CAWSITTYEQYF
TGTGCCTGGAGTATAACAACCTACGAGCAGTACTTC
>NA|TRBD1|TRBV19|TRBJ1-1
CASSTRQGASAFF
TGTGCCAGTAGTACGAGACAGGGGGCGTCAGCTTTCTTT
>NA|TRBD1|TRBV19|TRBJ2-3
CASSPPTGKSTDTQYF
TGTGCCAGTAGTCCCCCGACAGGGAAGAGCACAGATACGCAGTATTTT
>NA|NA|TRBV5-1|TRBJ1-1
CASSLVGTGWITEAFF
TGCGCCAGCAGCTTGGTCGGGACTGGATGGATCACTGAAGCTTTCTTT
>many|TRBD2|TRBV20-1|TRBJ2-7
CSATGGITYEQYF
TGCAGTGCGACGGGGGGGATAACCTACGAGCAGTACTTC
>many|TRBD1|TRBV6-5|TRBJ2-5
CASSYRQGETQYF
TGTGCCAGCAGTTACAGACAGGGAGAGACCCAGTACTTC
>few|TRBD1|TRBV18|TRBJ1-5
CASSPGTGGLNQPQHF
TGTGCCAGCTCACCAGGGACAGGGGGCCTCAATCAGCCCCAGCATTTT
>few|NA|TRBV30|TRBJ1-2
CAWSVSGTNYGYTF
TGTGCCTGGAGTGTATCCGGGACGAACTATGGCTACACCTTC
>NA|NA|TRBV30|TRBJ1-1
CAWSVVSHGEAFF
TGTGCCTGGAGTGTAGTCAGCCACGGTGAAGCTTTCTTT
>few|TRBD2|TRBV11-1|TRBJ2-5
CASSLGGGVEKTQYF
TGTGCCAGCAGCCTCGGGGGAGGGGTTGAGAAGACCCAGTACTTC
>NA|NA|TRBV4-1|TRBJ2-5
CASSQIRGTQYF
TGCGCCAGCAGCCAGATAAGAGGGACCCAGTACTTC
>few|TRBD1|TRBV6-1|TRBJ1-5
CATRQGDQPQHF
TGTGCCACCAGACAGGGCGATCAGCCCCAGCATTTT
>many|TRBD1|TRBV6-1|TRBJ2-2
CASSVRDRGANTGELFF
TGTGCCAGCAGTGTTCGGGACAGGGGGGCGAACACCGGGGAGCTGTTTTTT
>NA|NA|TRBV20-1|TRBJ2-7
CSARDRPGEQYF
TGCAGTGCTAGAGATCGGCCAGGCGAGCAGTACTTC
>few|NA|TRBV11-2|TRBJ2-7
CASSLSYGQYF
TGTGCCAGCAGCTTAAGTTACGGGCAGTACTTC
>once|NA|TRBV5-1|TRBJ1-1
CASSLDLGRTEAFF
TGCGCCAGCAGCTTGGATCTGGGGCGGACTGAAGCTTTCTTT
>few|NA|TRBV3-1|TRBJ1-6
CASSYLGGGKSPLHF
TGTGCCAGCAGCTACTTAGGGGGAGGCAAATCACCCCTCCACTTT
>few|NA|TRBV15|TRBJ1-2
CATSRDVRDRYTF
TGTGCCACCAGCAGAGATGTCAGGGACCGCTACACCTTC
>few|TRBD1|TRBV29-1|TRBJ1-1
CSVGRDRGLFEAFF
TGCAGCGTTGGCCGAGACAGGGGCCTCTTTGAAGCTTTCTTT
>few|NA|TRBV12-3/TRBV12-4|TRBJ2-7
CASIPSVGYEQYF
TGTGCCAGCATCCCCTCCGTGGGCTACGAGCAGTACTTC
>NA|TRBD2|TRBV5-4|TRBJ2-1
CASSLGTSEEQFF
TGTGCCAGCAGCTTGGGGACTAGCGAAGAGCAGTTCTTC
>few|NA|TRBV6-1|TRBJ1-1
CASSSGRSNTEAFF
TGTGCCAGCAGCTCGGGACGGTCGAACACTGAAGCTTTCTTT
>many|NA|TRBV12-3/TRBV12-4|TRBJ2-7
CASSTVGEQYF
TGTGCCAGCAGTACCGTAGGGGAGCAGTACTTC
>NA|NA|TRBV12-3/TRBV12-4|TRBJ1-3
CASWQWLEGNTIYF
TGTGCCAGCTGGCAATGGCTGGAGGGAAACACCATATATTTT
>NA|NA|TRBV4-1|TRBJ2-5
CASSQERLIQETQYF
TGCGCCAGCAGCCAAGAAAGACTAATACAAGAGACCCAGTACTTC